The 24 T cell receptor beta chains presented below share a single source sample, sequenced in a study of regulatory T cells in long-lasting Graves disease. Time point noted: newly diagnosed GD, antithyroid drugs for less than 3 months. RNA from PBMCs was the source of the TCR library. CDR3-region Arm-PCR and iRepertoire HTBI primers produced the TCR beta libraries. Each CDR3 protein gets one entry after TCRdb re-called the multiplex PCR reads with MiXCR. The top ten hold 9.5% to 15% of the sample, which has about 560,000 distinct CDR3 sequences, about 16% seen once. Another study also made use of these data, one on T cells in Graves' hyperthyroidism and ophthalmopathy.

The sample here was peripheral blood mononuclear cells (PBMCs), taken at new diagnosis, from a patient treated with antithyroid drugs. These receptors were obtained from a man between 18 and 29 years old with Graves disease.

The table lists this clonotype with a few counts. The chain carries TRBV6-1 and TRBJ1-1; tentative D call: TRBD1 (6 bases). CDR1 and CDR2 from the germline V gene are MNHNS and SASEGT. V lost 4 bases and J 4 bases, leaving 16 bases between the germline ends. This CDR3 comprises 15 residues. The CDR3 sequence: CASSVRGHLSTEAFF. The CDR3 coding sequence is TGTGCCAGCAGTGTCAGGGGCCACCTCTCCACTGAAGCTTTCTTT.

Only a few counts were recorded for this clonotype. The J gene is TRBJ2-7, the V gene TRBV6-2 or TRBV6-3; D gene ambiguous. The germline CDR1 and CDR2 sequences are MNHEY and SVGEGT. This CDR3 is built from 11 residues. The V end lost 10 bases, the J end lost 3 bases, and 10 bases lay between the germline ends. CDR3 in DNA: TGTGCCACCAGGAGACGCTACGAGCAGTACTTC. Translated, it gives CATRRRYEQYF.

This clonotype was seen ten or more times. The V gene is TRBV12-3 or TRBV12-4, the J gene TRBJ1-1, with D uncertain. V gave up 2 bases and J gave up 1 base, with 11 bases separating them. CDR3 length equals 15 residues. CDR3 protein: CASSLTPGGNTEAFF. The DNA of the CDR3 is TGTGCCAGCAGTTTAACGCCGGGCGGGAACACTGAAGCTTTCTTT.

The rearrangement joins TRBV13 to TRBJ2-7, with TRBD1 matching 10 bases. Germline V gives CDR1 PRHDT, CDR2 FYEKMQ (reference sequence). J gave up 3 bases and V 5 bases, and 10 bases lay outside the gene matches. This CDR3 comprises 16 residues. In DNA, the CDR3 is TGTGCCAGCAGCCCGCCCACCGGGACAGGGGTCTACGAGCAGTACTTC. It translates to CASSPPTGTGVYEQYF.

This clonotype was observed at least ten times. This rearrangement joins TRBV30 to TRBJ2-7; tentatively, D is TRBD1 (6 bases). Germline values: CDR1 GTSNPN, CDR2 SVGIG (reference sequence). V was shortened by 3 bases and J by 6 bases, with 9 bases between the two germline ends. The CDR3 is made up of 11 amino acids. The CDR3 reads CAWRSRGEQYF. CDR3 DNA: TGTGCCTGGAGATCCAGGGGCGAGCAGTACTTC.

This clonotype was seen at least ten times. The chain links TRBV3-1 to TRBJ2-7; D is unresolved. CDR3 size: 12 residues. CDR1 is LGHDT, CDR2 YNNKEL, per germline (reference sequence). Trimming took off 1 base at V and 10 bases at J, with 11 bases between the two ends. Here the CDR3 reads CASSQGRSGQYF. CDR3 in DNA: TGTGCCAGCAGCCAAGGAAGGTCTGGTCAGTACTTC.

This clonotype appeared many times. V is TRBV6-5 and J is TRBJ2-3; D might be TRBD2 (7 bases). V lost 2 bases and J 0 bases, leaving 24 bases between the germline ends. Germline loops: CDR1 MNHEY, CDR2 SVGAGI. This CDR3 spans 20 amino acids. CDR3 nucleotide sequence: TGTGCCAGCAGTTACCCCGGACTAAGGGGGGGATTAACTAGCACAGATACGCAGTATTTT. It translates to CASSYPGLRGGLTSTDTQYF.

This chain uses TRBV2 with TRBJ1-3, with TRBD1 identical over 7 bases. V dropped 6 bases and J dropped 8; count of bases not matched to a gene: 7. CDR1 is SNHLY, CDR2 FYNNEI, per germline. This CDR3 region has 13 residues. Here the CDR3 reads CASRGDSLDTIYF. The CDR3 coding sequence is TGTGCCAGCAGGGGGGACAGTTTGGACACCATATATTTT.

In DNA form, the CDR3 reads TGTGCCAGCAGCTGGCCCCGGGCTAGCGGTTCGAACACCGGGGAGCTGTTTTTT. It encodes CASSWPRASGSNTGELFF. The genes are TRBV7-9 and TRBJ2-2; the match to TRBD2 covers 7 bases. This CDR3 spans 18 amino acids. Germline CDR1 reads SEHNR; CDR2 reads FQNEAQ (reference sequence). J lost 0 bases, V lost 4 bases, and 11 bases had no gene match. The entire variable domain, with the rest obtained from reference TRBV7-9 and TRBJ2-2, is as follows: DTGVSQNPRHKITKRGQNVTFRCDPISEHNRLYWYRQTLGQGPEFLTYFQNEAQLEKSRLLSDRFSAERPKGSFSTLEIQRTEQGDSAMYLCASSWPRASGSNTGELFFGEGSRLTVL.

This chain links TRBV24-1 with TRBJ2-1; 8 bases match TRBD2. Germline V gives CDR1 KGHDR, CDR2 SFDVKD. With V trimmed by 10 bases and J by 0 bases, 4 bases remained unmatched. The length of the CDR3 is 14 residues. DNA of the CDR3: TGTGCCACTGGAGCGGGAGTCTCCTACAATGAGCAGTTCTTC. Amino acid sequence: CATGAGVSYNEQFF.

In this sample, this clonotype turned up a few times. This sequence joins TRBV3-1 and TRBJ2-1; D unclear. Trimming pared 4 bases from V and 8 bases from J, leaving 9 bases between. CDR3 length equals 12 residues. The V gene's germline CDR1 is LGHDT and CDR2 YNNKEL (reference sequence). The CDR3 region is CASSRMVYEQFF. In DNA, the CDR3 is TGTGCCAGCAGCCGAATGGTGTATGAGCAGTTCTTC.

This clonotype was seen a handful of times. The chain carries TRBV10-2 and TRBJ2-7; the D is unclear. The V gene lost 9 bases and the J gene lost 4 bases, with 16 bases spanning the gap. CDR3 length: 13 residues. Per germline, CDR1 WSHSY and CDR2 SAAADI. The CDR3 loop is CASQQSKSYEQYF. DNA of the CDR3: TGCGCCAGTCAACAGTCTAAGTCTTACGAGCAGTACTTC.

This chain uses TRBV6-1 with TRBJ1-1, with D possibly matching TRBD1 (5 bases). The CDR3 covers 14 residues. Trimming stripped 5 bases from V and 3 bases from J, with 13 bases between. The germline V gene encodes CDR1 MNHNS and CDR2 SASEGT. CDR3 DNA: TGTGCCAGCAGTCCCGGACACCGATACACTGAAGCTTTCTTT. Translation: CASSPGHRYTEAFF.

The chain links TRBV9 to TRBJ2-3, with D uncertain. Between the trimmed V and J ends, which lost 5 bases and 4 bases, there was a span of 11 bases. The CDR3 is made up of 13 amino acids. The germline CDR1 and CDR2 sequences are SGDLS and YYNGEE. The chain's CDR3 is CASSKSPPDTQYF. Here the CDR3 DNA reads TGTGCCAGCAGTAAGTCCCCACCAGATACGCAGTATTTT.

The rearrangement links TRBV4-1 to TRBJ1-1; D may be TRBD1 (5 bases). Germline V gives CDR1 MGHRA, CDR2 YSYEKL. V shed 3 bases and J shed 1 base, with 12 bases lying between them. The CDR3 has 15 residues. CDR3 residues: CASSQLRGRNTEAFF. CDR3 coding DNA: TGCGCCAGCAGCCAGCTAAGGGGTAGGAACACTGAAGCTTTCTTT.

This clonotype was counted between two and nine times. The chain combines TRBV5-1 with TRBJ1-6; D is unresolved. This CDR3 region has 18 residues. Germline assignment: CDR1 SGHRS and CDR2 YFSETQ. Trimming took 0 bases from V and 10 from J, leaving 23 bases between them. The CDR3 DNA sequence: TGCGCCAGCAGCTTGGTTCCCTTGCTCAAGGGTTTTGAATCACCCCTCCACTTT. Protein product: CASSLVPLLKGFESPLHF.

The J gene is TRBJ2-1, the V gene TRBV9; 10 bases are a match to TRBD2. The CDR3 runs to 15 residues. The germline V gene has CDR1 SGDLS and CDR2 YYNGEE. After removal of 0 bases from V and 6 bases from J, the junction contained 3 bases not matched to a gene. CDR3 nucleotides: TGTGCCAGCAGCGTAGCTTTAGCGGGAGGCAATGAGCAGTTCTTC. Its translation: CASSVALAGGNEQFF.

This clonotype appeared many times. In nucleotides, the CDR3 is TGTGCCAGCAGCCCCCACCGGGACAGGAGCACAGATACGCAGTATTTT. Translating it yields CASSPHRDRSTDTQYF. J is TRBJ2-3 and V is TRBV7-9; 8 nucleotides align to TRBD1. The J segment lost 0 bases and the V segment lost 5 bases, leaving 7 bases of the junction unmatched. The CDR3 totals 16 residues. Germline V lookup: CDR1 SEHNR, CDR2 FQNEAQ (reference sequence).

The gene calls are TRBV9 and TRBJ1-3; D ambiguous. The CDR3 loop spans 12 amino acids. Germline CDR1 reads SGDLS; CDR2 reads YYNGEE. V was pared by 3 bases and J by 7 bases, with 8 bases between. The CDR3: CASSGGRNTIYF. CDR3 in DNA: TGTGCCAGCAGCGGGGGAAGGAACACCATATATTTT.

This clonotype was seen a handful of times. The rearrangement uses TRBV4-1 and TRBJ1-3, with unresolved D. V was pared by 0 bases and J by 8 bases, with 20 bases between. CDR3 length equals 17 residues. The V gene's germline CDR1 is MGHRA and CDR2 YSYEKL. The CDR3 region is CASSQDLSGVDTDTIYF. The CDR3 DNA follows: TGCGCCAGCAGCCAAGATCTTTCCGGGGTCGACACAGACACCATATATTTT.

This CDR3 is CASSIFQGGRNQPQHF. Written as DNA, the CDR3 is TGTGCCAGTAGTATTTTTCAGGGAGGACGCAATCAGCCCCAGCATTTT. The chain couples TRBV19 to TRBJ1-5; tentative D call: TRBD1 (5 bases). CDR3 length: 16 amino acids. The V end lost 3 bases, the J end lost 2 bases, and 14 bases lay between the germline ends. The germline V gene has CDR1 LNHDA and CDR2 SQIVND (reference sequence). Full variable domain (rest looked up from reference TRBV19 and TRBJ1-5): DGGITQSPKYLFRKEGQNVTLSCEQNLNHDAMYWYRQDPGQGLRLIYYSQIVNDFQKGDIAEGYSVSREKKESFPLTVTSAQKNPTAFYLCASSIFQGGRNQPQHFGDGTRLSIL.

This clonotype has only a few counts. For the CDR3, the DNA is TGTGCCAGCAGTTTACTCGGGACGCCCGGGAGGGGGGAGCAGTTCTTC. Translated, it gives CASSLLGTPGRGEQFF. The V gene is TRBV28, the J gene TRBJ2-1; the match to TRBD2 covers 8 bases. There are 16 residues in the CDR3. The J segment lost 10 bases and the V segment lost 2 bases, leaving 13 bases of the junction unmatched. Per germline, CDR1 MDHEN and CDR2 SYDVKM.

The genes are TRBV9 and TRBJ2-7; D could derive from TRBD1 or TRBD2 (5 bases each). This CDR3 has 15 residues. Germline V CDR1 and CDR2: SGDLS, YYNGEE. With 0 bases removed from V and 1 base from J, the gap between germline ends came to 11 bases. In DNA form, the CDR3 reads TGTGCCAGCAGCGTAGGGCCCGGGGCGTCCTACGAGCAGTACTTC. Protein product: CASSVGPGASYEQYF.

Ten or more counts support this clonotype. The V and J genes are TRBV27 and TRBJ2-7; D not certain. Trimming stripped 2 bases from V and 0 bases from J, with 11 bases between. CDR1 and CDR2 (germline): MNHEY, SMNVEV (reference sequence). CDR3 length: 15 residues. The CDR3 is CASSLGLTSSYEQYF. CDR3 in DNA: TGTGCCAGCAGTTTAGGGCTGACAAGCTCCTACGAGCAGTACTTC.